The entry below describes one TCR beta chain. As yet, its antigen is unknown. The CDR3 runs 15 residues. The V gene's germline CDR1 is SGHNT and CDR2 YYREEE (reference sequence). J lost 5 bases, V lost 0 bases, and 5 bases had no gene match. This sample was included in a study of OX40 agonist ivuxolimab in advanced cancers. Study-level points and caveats: Expanded peripheral T cells had an undetermined antigen specificity.

Using immunoSEQ multiplex PCR, the repertoire was profiled, and TCRdb retains in-frame clones only, with some absent. The data show about 98,000 clones, with 87% seen just once and 0.5% held by the top ten. Patients were ruled out by autoimmune disease history or systemic immunosuppression. Samples of blood were obtained at baseline, on cycle 4 day 1, and on cycle 7 day 1. Sample: CD4+ or CD8+ T cells sorted from blood, taken in a trial of the OX40 agonist ivuxolimab. V is TRBV5-4 and J is TRBJ2-1; 7 nucleotides align to TRBD2. This receptor was obtained from an adult with an advanced solid tumor such as melanoma, head and neck, liver or kidney cancer. DNA for the CDR3: TGTGCCAGCAGCTTGGGTGGTGGGGGGGACAATGAGCAGTTCTTC. Protein: CASSLGGGGDNEQFF.